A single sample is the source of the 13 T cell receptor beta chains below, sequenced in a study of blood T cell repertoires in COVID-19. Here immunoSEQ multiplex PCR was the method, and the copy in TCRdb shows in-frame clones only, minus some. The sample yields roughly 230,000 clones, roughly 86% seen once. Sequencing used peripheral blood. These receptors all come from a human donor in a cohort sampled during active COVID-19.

The CDR3 DNA sequence: TGTGCCAGCAGTCCCACCGGGGGCGGGGGTTCAGAGACCCAGTACTTC. Encoded protein: CASSPTGGGGSETQYF. The rearrangement joins TRBV7-2 to TRBJ2-5; D perhaps matches TRBD2 (7 bases). The germline gives CDR1 SGHTA, CDR2 FQGNSA. CDR3 size: 16 residues. Trimming left V 6 bases short and J 4 bases short, with 21 bases between.

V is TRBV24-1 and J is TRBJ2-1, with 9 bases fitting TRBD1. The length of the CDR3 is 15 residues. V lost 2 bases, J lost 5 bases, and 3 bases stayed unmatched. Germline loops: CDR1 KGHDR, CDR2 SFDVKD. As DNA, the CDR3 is TGTGCCACCAGTGATTGGGACAGGGATCACAATGAGCAGTTCTTC. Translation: CATSDWDRDHNEQFF.

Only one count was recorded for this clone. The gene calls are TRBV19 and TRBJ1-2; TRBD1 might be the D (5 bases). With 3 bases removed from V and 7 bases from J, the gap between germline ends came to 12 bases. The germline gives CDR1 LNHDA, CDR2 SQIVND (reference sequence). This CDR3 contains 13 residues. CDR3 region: CASSIRRAFGYTF. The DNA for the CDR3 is TGTGCCAGTAGTATCCGCAGGGCGTTTGGCTACACCTTC.

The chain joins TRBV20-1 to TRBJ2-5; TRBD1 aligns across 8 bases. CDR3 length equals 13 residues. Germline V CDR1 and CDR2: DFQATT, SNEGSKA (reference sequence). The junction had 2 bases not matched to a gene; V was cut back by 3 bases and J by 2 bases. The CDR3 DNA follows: TGCAGTGCTAGTCGGGACAGGCAAGAGACCCAGTACTTC. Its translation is CSASRDRQETQYF.

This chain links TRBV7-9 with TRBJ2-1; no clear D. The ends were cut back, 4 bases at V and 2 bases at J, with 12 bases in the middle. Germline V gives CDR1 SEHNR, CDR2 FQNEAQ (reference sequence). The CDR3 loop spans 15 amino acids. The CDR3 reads CASSSALPTYNEQFF. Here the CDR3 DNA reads TGTGCCAGCAGCTCGGCACTACCCACCTACAATGAGCAGTTCTTC.

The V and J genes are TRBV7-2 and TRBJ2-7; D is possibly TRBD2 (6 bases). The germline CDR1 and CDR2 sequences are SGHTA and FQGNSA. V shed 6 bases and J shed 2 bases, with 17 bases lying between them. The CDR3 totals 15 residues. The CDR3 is CASRPTSAGAYEQYF. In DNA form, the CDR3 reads TGTGCCAGCAGACCGACTAGTGCCGGGGCCTACGAGCAGTACTTC.

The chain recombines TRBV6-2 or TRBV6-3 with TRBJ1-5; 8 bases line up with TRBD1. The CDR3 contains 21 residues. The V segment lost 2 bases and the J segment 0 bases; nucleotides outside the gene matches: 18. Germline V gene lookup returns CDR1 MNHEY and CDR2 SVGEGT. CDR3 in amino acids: CASSYAPPGTGSGYSNQPQHF. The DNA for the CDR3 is TGTGCCAGCAGTTACGCCCCCCCCGGGACAGGATCGGGGTATAGCAATCAGCCCCAGCATTTT.

CDR3 region: CASSLGGAGGETQYF. The CDR3 region has the DNA TGTGCCAGCAGCTTAGGCGGGGCAGGGGGCGAGACCCAGTACTTC. This chain links TRBV13 with TRBJ2-5; 8 nucleotides align to TRBD1. The length of the CDR3 is 15 residues. Germline CDR1 reads PRHDT; CDR2 reads FYEKMQ (reference sequence). With V trimmed by 0 bases and J by 5 bases, 5 bases remained unmatched.

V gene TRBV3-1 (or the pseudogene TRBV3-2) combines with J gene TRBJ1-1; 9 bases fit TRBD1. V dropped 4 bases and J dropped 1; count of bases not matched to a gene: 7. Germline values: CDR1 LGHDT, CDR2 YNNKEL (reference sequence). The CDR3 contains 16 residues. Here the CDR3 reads CASSRTGAFSNTEAFF. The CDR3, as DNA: TGTGCCAGCAGCCGGACAGGGGCCTTCTCGAACACTGAAGCTTTCTTT.

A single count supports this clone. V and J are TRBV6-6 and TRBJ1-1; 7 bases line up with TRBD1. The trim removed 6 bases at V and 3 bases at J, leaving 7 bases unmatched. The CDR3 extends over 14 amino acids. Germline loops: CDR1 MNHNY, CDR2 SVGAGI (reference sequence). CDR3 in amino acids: CASSYRQGHTEAFF. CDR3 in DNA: TGTGCCAGCAGCTACCGACAGGGACACACTGAAGCTTTCTTT.

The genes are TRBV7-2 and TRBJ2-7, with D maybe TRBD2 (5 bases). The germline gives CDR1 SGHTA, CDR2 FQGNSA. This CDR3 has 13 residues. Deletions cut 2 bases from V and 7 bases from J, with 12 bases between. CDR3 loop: CASSLPRTAEQYF. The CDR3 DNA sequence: TGTGCCAGCAGCTTACCAAGGACTGCAGAGCAGTACTTC.

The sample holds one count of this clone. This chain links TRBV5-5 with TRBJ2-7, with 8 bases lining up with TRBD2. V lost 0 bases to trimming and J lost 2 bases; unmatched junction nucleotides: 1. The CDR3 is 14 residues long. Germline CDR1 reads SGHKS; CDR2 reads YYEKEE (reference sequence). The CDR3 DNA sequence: TGTGCCAGCAGCTTGGGCGGGAGGCCCTACGAGCAGTACTTC. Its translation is CASSLGGRPYEQYF.

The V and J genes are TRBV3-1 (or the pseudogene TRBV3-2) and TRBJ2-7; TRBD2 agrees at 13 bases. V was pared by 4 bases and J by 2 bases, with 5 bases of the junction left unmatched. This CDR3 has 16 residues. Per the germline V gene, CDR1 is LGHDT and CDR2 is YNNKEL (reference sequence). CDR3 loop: CASSLWTSGGTYEQYF. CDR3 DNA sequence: TGTGCCAGCAGCCTTTGGACTAGCGGGGGAACCTACGAGCAGTACTTC.